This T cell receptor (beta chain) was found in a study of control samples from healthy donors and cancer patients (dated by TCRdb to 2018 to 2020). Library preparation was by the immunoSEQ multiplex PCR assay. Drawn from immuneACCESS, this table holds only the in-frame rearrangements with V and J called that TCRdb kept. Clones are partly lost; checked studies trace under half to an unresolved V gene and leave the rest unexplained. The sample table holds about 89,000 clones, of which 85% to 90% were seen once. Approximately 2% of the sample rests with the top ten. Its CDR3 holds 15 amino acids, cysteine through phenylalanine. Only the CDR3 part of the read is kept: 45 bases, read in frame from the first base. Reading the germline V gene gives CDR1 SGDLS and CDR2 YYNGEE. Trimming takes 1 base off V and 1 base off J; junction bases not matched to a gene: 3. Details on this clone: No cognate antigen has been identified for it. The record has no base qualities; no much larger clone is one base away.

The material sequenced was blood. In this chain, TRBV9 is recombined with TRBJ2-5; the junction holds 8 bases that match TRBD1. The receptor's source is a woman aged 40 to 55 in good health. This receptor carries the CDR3 CASSVSRGPQETQYF. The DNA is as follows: TGTGCCAGCAGCGTATCCAGGGGGCCCCAAGAGACCCAGTACTTC.